In this sample, the clone carrying this TCR beta chain is medium-sized (0.01 to 0.1%). What it binds is unknown. Since the library was made to target alpha chains, this beta chain is a stray read and its abundance is not meaningful. V shed 1 base and J shed 2 bases, with 9 bases lying between them. Germline lookup yields CDR1 SGHNT and CDR2 YYREEE (reference sequence). This CDR3 is 14 amino acids long. Time point described: sample taken at primary tumor resection. The sequenced material consisted of unsorted whole RNA from tumor, nontumor lung or frozen PBMC. Patients with untreated early-stage non-small cell lung cancer, numbering some 72, were the donors. This sample was included in a study of spatial heterogeneity in lung cancer. Study findings and constraints: Expanded tumor TCRs that were ubiquitous appeared in blood more at resection than follow-up.

Individually, TCR cDNA molecules were each labelled with a unique molecular identifier. Each CDR3 protein gets one entry after TCRdb re-called the 5' RACE reads with MiXCR. The sample records approximately 9,400 distinct CDR3 sequences, roughly 4.8% being singletons. V and J are TRBV5-4 and TRBJ1-2, with a tentative D call TRBD1 (6 bases). The TCR comes from a male donor with early-stage non-small cell lung cancer. The sample consisted of PBMCs, taken at surgery. For the CDR3, the DNA is TGTGCCAGCAGCTTGCCAGGGGTAAACTATGGCTACACCTTC. Translation gives CASSLPGVNYGYTF.